Listed here are 27 T cell receptor beta chains from one sample, sequenced in a study of T cell repertoires in cytomegalovirus infection. MiXCR, applied by TCRdb to the reads, yields one record per CDR3 protein. The repertoire holds 750,000 to 900,000 distinct CDR3 sequences, with 25% to 35% as singletons. Their specific antigens are unknown. Here the sequenced sample was cultured CD8+ T cells from PBMCs, taken from culture after CMV antigen stimulation. Every receptor here comes from a human donor in good health (CMV status not recorded). Some clones in this sample may be carry-over from other donors' samples.

This chain links TRBV4-1 with TRBJ1-3, with D possibly being TRBD1 (5 bases). In germline, CDR1 is MGHRA, CDR2 YSYEKL. Trimming removed 4 bases from V and 2 bases from J, with 15 bases in between. The CDR3 length is 16 residues. CDR3 loop: CASSLPGLSTGNTIYF. Here the CDR3 DNA reads TGCGCCAGCAGCCTTCCAGGGCTATCTACTGGAAACACCATATATTTT.

A word on this clonotype: The junction does not match germline at one end; this may be a read error. CDR3 in amino acids: CASSRHATPQETQYF. CDR3 nucleotide sequence: TGTGCTAGCAGCCGTCATGCTACCCCACAAGAGACCCAGTACTTC. The chain is built from TRBV7-7 and TRBJ2-5; no firm D call. This CDR3 is built from 15 residues. Germline CDR1 SSHAT, CDR2 FNYEAQ (reference sequence). Combining the CDR3 with reference TRBV7-7 and TRBJ2-5 gives the whole variable domain GAGVSQSPRYKVTKRGQDVTLRCDPISSHATLYWYQQALGQGPEFLTYFNYEAQPDKSGLPSDRFSAERPEGSISTLTIQRTEQRDSAMYRCASSRHATPQETQYFGPGTRLLVL.

This chain joins TRBV7-6 and TRBJ1-1; no clear D gene. V lost 6 bases to trimming and J lost 2 bases, with 13 bases between them. CDR1 SGHVS and CDR2 FNYEAQ come from the germline V gene. This CDR3 has 14 amino acids. In DNA form, the CDR3 reads TGTGCCAGCAGTCCCGGCAGTTCCAACACTGAAGCTTTCTTT. This codes for CASSPGSSNTEAFF. The variable domain in full, completed from reference TRBV7-6 and TRBJ1-1, reads GAGVSQSPRYKVTKRGQDVALRCDPISGHVSLYWYRQALGQGPEFLTYFNYEAQQDKSGLPNDRFSAERPEGSISTLTIQRTEQRDSAMYRCASSPGSSNTEAFFGQGTRLTVV.

This clonotype has a handful of counts. The V gene is TRBV5-4, the J gene TRBJ1-3, with a possible D match to TRBD1 (5 bases). There are 17 residues in the CDR3. V lost 3 bases and J lost 0, with 16 bases in between. CDR1 and CDR2 from the germline V gene are SGHNT and YYREEE (reference sequence). DNA for the CDR3: TGTGCCAGCAGCTCCCCCTGGGGGTCGAGCTCTGGAAACACCATATATTTT. This translates into CASSSPWGSSSGNTIYF.

The chain couples TRBV7-6 to TRBJ2-3; TRBD2 agrees at 11 bases. Germline assignment: CDR1 SGHVS and CDR2 FNYEAQ. J lost 5 bases, V lost 4 bases, and 5 bases had no gene match. The CDR3 totals 15 residues. The CDR3 here is CASSSLAGVGDTQYF. CDR3 nucleotide sequence: TGTGCCAGCAGCTCACTAGCGGGGGTTGGAGATACGCAGTATTTT.

The chain recombines TRBV12-3 or TRBV12-4 with TRBJ1-5, with a tentative D call TRBD1 (5 bases). The CDR3 extends over 14 amino acids. V lost 2 bases, J lost 7 bases, and 12 bases lay in between. The CDR3 is CASSLMGQEQPQHF. The CDR3 DNA sequence: TGTGCCAGCAGTTTAATGGGGCAGGAGCAGCCCCAGCATTTT.

This clonotype was seen ten or more times. This sequence joins TRBV7-2 and TRBJ2-3; D unresolved. The CDR3 sequence is 12 residues long. The germline V and J ends were trimmed by 1 base and 5 bases, with 4 bases remaining between them. Germline V gene lookup returns CDR1 SGHTA and CDR2 FQGNSA. The CDR3 DNA reads TGTGCCAGCAGCTTAGAGGAAGATACGCAGTATTTT. This encodes CASSLEEDTQYF.

This clonotype was observed a few times. The DNA for the CDR3 is TGTGCCAGCAGTGAAGTGGAACAGGGACTTCAAGATACGCAGTATTTT. Amino acid sequence: CASSEVEQGLQDTQYF. The chain recombines TRBV6-1 with TRBJ2-3; the D gene could be TRBD1 or TRBD2 (6 bases each). CDR1 and CDR2 (germline): MNHNS, SASEGT. The CDR3 length is 16 residues. V was shortened by 1 base and J by 5 bases, with 16 bases between the two germline ends.

V usage is TRBV3-1 and J usage is TRBJ2-4; D is unclear. This CDR3 is 16 amino acids long. Germline CDR1 reads LGHDT; CDR2 reads YNNKEL (reference sequence). Trimming removed 3 bases from V and 1 base from J, with 13 bases in between. The CDR3 loop is CASSQIGDRAKNIQYF. The CDR3 DNA reads TGTGCCAGCAGCCAGATCGGAGATCGGGCCAAAAACATTCAGTACTTC.

The CDR3 reads CASSLLENTNEQFF. As DNA, the CDR3 is TGTGCCAGCAGCTTACTAGAAAACACCAATGAGCAGTTCTTC. The chain is built from TRBV7-9 and TRBJ2-1, with D hard to call. Germline CDR1 SEHNR, CDR2 FQNEAQ (reference sequence). V shed 2 bases and J shed 6 bases, with 11 bases lying between them. The CDR3 is 14 amino acids. The full variable domain, in which reference TRBV7-9 and TRBJ2-1 provide the parts outside the CDR3, is DTGVSQNPRHKITKRGQNVTFRCDPISEHNRLYWYRQTLGQGPEFLTYFQNEAQLEKSRLLSDRFSAERPKGSFSTLEIQRTEQGDSAMYLCASSLLENTNEQFFGPGTRLTVL.

In this sample, this clonotype turned up a few times. This chain connects TRBV19 to TRBJ1-5, with 7 bases fitting TRBD1. This CDR3 is built from 15 residues. J gave up 6 bases and V 4 bases, and 9 bases lay outside the gene matches. CDR1 LNHDA and CDR2 SQIVND come from the germline V gene (reference sequence). In nucleotides, the CDR3 is TGTGCCAGTAGTAGGAAATGGACAGGTATTCAGCCCCAGCATTTT. Amino acid sequence: CASSRKWTGIQPQHF.

This chain uses TRBV6-8 with TRBJ2-2; a weak D match, TRBD1 (6 bases). Germline V gene data show CDR1 as MNHGY and CDR2 as SAAAGT. The CDR3 has 16 residues. The V end lost 6 bases, the J end lost 5 bases, and 19 bases lay between the germline ends. The CDR3, as DNA: TGTGCCAGCAGCATGGACAGCCTTCAAAGGACCGGGGAGCTGTTTTTT. The encoded protein is CASSMDSLQRTGELFF.

There are many counts of this clonotype. This rearrangement joins TRBV7-8 to TRBJ2-7; D remains unclear. With 1 base removed from V and 0 bases from J, the gap between germline ends came to 10 bases. CDR1 and CDR2 (germline): SGHVS, FQNEAQ. The CDR3 sequence is 15 residues long. The CDR3 region has the DNA TGTGCCAGCAGCTTAGGGGCAGGTTACTCCTACGAGCAGTACTTC. Residues: CASSLGAGYSYEQYF. The full variable domain, completed using reference TRBV7-8 and TRBJ2-7, is GAGVSQSPRYKVAKRGQDVALRCDPISGHVSLFWYQQALGQGPEFLTYFQNEAQLDKSGLPSDRFFAERPEGSVSTLKIQRTQQEDSAVYLCASSLGAGYSYEQYFGPGTRLTVT.

J is TRBJ2-1 and V is TRBV6-2 or TRBV6-3; D is perhaps TRBD2 (6 bases). V was clipped by 10 bases and J by 5 bases, with 21 bases between them. The CDR3 is 15 amino acids. The germline V gene encodes CDR1 MNHEY and CDR2 SVGEGT. The CDR3 bases are TGTGCCACCCGAAGTGGGACTCGGGGAGACAATGAGCAGTTCTTC. Translated: CATRSGTRGDNEQFF.

This clonotype showed up many times. The chain combines TRBV7-8 with TRBJ2-7, with 10 bases identical to TRBD2. Germline-derived CDR1 and CDR2 are SGHVS and FQNEAQ. After removal of 3 bases from V and 0 bases from J, the junction contained 2 bases not matched to a gene. The CDR3 is 15 amino acids. CDR3 sequence: CASSFSGGSSYEQYV. The DNA for the CDR3 is TGTGCCAGCAGCTTTAGCGGGGGGAGCTCCTACGAGCAGTACGTC.

This clonotype turned up a few times. V gene TRBV4-2 combines with J gene TRBJ2-3, with 9 bases that match TRBD2. The CDR3 totals 16 residues. Germline V gives CDR1 LGHNA, CDR2 YNFKEQ. V shed 0 bases and J 4 bases; nucleotides not matched to a gene: 5. The DNA for the CDR3 is TGTGCCAGCAGCCAAGATCTGCGGGGGGGCCCAGATACGCAGTATTTT. Translation gives CASSQDLRGGPDTQYF.

V is TRBV19 and J is TRBJ2-5, with TRBD1 identical over 8 bases. Germline V gives CDR1 LNHDA, CDR2 SQIVND (reference sequence). The J segment lost 3 bases and the V segment lost 7 bases, leaving 7 bases of the junction unmatched. The CDR3 length is 14 residues. The CDR3 sequence: CASTKVDREETQYF. Written as DNA, the CDR3 is TGTGCCAGTACTAAAGTGGACAGGGAAGAGACCCAGTACTTC. Full variable domain (outside the CDR3, taken from reference TRBV19 and TRBJ2-5): DGGITQSPKYLFRKEGQNVTLSCEQNLNHDAMYWYRQDPGQGLRLIYYSQIVNDFQKGDIAEGYSVSREKKESFPLTVTSAQKNPTAFYLCASTKVDREETQYFGPGTRLLVL.

The chain has TRBV12-3 or TRBV12-4 and TRBJ2-5; 11 positions match TRBD2. This CDR3 contains 16 residues. V lost 2 bases to trimming and J lost 2 bases; unmatched junction nucleotides: 4. CDR3 loop: CASSLLAGGEQETQYF. The CDR3 DNA sequence: TGTGCCAGCAGTTTACTAGCGGGGGGTGAGCAAGAGACCCAGTACTTC.

The V and J genes are TRBV7-2 and TRBJ1-5, with TRBD1 matching 8 bases. J lost 7 bases, V lost 1 base, and 15 bases had no gene match. The CDR3 has 18 residues. Germline V gives CDR1 SGHTA, CDR2 FQGNSA. In DNA, the CDR3 is TGTGCCAGCAGCTTAGAAGGTCGGGCAGGGGGCTTTGGGCAGCCCCAGCATTTT. Its protein product is CASSLEGRAGGFGQPQHF. Together with reference TRBV7-2 and TRBJ1-5, the CDR3 gives the full variable domain: GAGVSQSPSNKVTEKGKDVELRCDPISGHTALYWYRQSLGQGLEFLIYFQGNSAPDKSGLPSDRFSAERTGGSVSTLTIQRTQQEDSAVYLCASSLEGRAGGFGQPQHFGDGTRLSIL.

This clonotype was observed a handful of times. The J gene is TRBJ2-7, the V gene TRBV7-2, with D hard to call. This CDR3 region has 16 residues. Trimming stripped 1 base from V and 2 bases from J, with 15 bases between. In germline, CDR1 is SGHTA, CDR2 FQGNSA. The CDR3 spells CASSLGVQGPPYEQYV. CDR3 nucleotides: TGTGCCAGCAGCTTAGGGGTGCAAGGGCCCCCCTACGAGCAGTACGTC.

This clonotype was seen ten or more times. The genes are TRBV7-9 and TRBJ2-3; no clear D. V was trimmed by 1 base and J by 6 bases, leaving 8 bases between them. This CDR3 contains 13 residues. Germline CDR1 SEHNR, CDR2 FQNEAQ (reference sequence). CDR3 nucleotides: TGTGCCAGCAGCTTAGAAGGTCGCGATACGCAGTATTTT. Translated: CASSLEGRDTQYF.

The chain has TRBV9 and TRBJ2-4, with 10 bases identical to TRBD2. Germline-derived CDR1 and CDR2 are SGDLS and YYNGEE. The V and J ends lost 0 bases and 8 bases, in that order; junction bases with no gene match: 2. The CDR3 extends over 14 amino acids. CDR3 DNA: TGTGCCAGCAGCGTAGATGGACTAGCGGACATTCAGTACTTC. It codes for CASSVDGLADIQYF. Filled out from reference TRBV9 and TRBJ2-4, the complete variable domain reads DSGVTQTPKHLITATGQRVTLRCSPRSGDLSVYWYQQSLDQGLQFLIQYYNGEERAKGNILERFSAQQFPDLHSELNLSSLELGDSALYFCASSVDGLADIQYFGAGTRLSVL.

V and J are TRBV7-6 and TRBJ1-5; D uncertain. This CDR3 has 15 residues. The ends were cut back, 1 base at V and 7 bases at J, with 14 bases in the middle. CDR1 and CDR2 from the germline V gene are SGHVS and FNYEAQ. CDR3 protein: CASSLDGIGQQPQHF. The CDR3 nucleotides are TGTGCCAGCAGCTTAGATGGGATAGGGCAGCAGCCCCAGCATTTT.

The rearrangement uses TRBV6-1 and TRBJ2-1, with 8 bases matching TRBD2. This CDR3 is built from 15 residues. V lost 8 bases to trimming and J lost 8 bases; unmatched junction nucleotides: 14. CDR1 is MNHNS and CDR2 is SASEGT in the germline V gene. CDR3 amino acids: CASVTGGFSVDEQFF. CDR3 DNA: TGTGCCAGCGTAACGGGGGGGTTCTCGGTCGATGAGCAGTTCTTC.

The V call is TRBV6-2 or TRBV6-3, the J call TRBJ2-1, with 9 positions matching TRBD1. Trimming cost V 0 bases and J 3 bases; bases outside gene matches: 3. This CDR3 has 16 amino acids. The germline gives CDR1 MNHEY, CDR2 SVGEGT. CDR3: CASSYSRDRVYNEQFF. CDR3 bases: TGTGCCAGCAGTTACTCGAGGGACAGGGTCTACAATGAGCAGTTCTTC.

V usage is TRBV19 and J usage is TRBJ2-1; 7 positions agree with TRBD2. The germline gives CDR1 LNHDA, CDR2 SQIVND (reference sequence). The trim removed 6 bases at V and 10 bases at J, leaving 6 bases unmatched. This CDR3 spans 12 amino acids. The DNA of the CDR3 is TGTGCCAGTAGCGGGGGAGGGGTCGAGCAGTTCTTC. Translation gives CASSGGGVEQFF.

This clonotype occurred a few times. CDR3 sequence reads: CASSYLGVGDTEAFF. Written as DNA, the CDR3 is TGTGCCAGCAGTTACTTGGGTGTGGGGGACACTGAAGCTTTCTTT. The chain links TRBV6-5 to TRBJ1-1; D may be TRBD1 (5 bases). Trimming removed 1 base at V and 3 bases at J, with 12 bases between. The CDR3 loop spans 15 amino acids. Germline V gene lookup returns CDR1 MNHEY and CDR2 SVGAGI.